This T cell receptor (beta chain) comes out of a study of blood T cell repertoires in COVID-19. Per the germline V gene, CDR1 is KGHDR and CDR2 is SFDVKD. The CDR3 extends over 16 amino acids. The V and J ends lost 3 bases and 1 base, in that order; junction bases with no gene match: 4. Sequencing was performed with immunoSEQ multiplex PCR; in TCRdb, only in-frame clones are kept and a portion is missing. The data hold 150,000 to 200,000 clones, with about 89% observed a single time. The clonotype comes from a man between 18 and 35 years old who had recovered from COVID-19. Sequencing was done on a sample of peripheral blood. This sequence joins TRBV24-1 and TRBJ2-2; 7 nucleotides match TRBD2. CDR3 nucleotides: TGTGCCACCAGTGATCCGGCTAGCGGGAACACCGGGGAGCTGTTTTTT. Encoded protein: CATSDPASGNTGELFF.